The 18 T cell receptor beta chains below come from one sample, sequenced in a study of resident and recirculating memory T cells in vitiligo. Here immunoSEQ multiplex PCR was the method, and the copy in TCRdb shows in-frame clones only, minus some. The table shows more than 70,000 clones, with roughly 94% occurring only once. The sequenced sample was blood. The receptors originated from a male donor with vitiligo.

This clone is classed as medium-sized. The rearrangement links TRBV28 to TRBJ2-3; 9 positions agree with TRBD1. V shed 5 bases and J 4 bases; nucleotides not matched to a gene: 7. There are 15 residues in the CDR3. Germline CDR1 reads MDHEN; CDR2 reads SYDVKM. The DNA of the CDR3 is TGTGCCAGCAGTACCGGGACAGGGCTATCAGATACGCAGTATTTT. Translated: CASSTGTGLSDTQYF.

The chain links TRBV19 to TRBJ1-5; 7 bases match TRBD1. Germline V gene data show CDR1 as LNHDA and CDR2 as SQIVND (reference sequence). The J segment lost 7 bases and the V segment lost 7 bases, leaving 10 bases of the junction unmatched. This CDR3 is 14 amino acids long. CDR3 residues: CASTRMTGNQPQHF. The CDR3 DNA is TGTGCCAGTACCCGAATGACAGGGAACCAGCCCCAGCATTTT.

The genes are TRBV21-1 and TRBJ1-4; the table's D call, TRBD1, has no DNA check behind it. TRBV21-1 is a documented pseudogene. This CDR3 comprises 16 residues. CDR3 amino acids: CASSPLGTPGREKLFF. The CDR3 bases are TGTGCCAGCAGCCCCCTCGGGACACCGGGAAGAGAAAAACTGTTTTTT.

The rearrangement joins TRBV9 to TRBJ1-1, with a weak D call TRBD1 (6 bases). V was cut by 3 bases and J by 0 bases, with 12 bases left in between. CDR3 length: 15 amino acids. Germline V lookup: CDR1 SGDLS, CDR2 YYNGEE. CDR3 residues: CASSERDNLNTEAFF. DNA of the CDR3: TGTGCCAGCAGCGAAAGGGACAATTTGAACACTGAAGCTTTCTTT. The whole variable domain, remainder taken from reference TRBV9 and TRBJ1-1, is DSGVTQTPKHLITATGQRVTLRCSPRSGDLSVYWYQQSLDQGLQFLIQYYNGEERAKGNILERFSAQQFPDLHSELNLSSLELGDSALYFCASSERDNLNTEAFFGQGTRLTVV.

Turning to this clone: At the DNA level, this CDR3 is encoded by other sequences in the same sample as well. The V gene is TRBV5-1, the J gene TRBJ1-1, with D unclear. Trimming removed 0 bases from V and 5 bases from J, with 5 bases in between. Germline CDR1 SGHRS, CDR2 YFSETQ. This CDR3 is 12 amino acids long. This chain's CDR3 is CASSLGRTEAFF. Here the CDR3 DNA reads TGCGCCAGCAGCTTGGGGCGGACTGAAGCTTTCTTT.

V gene TRBV28 combines with J gene TRBJ1-1; D is unresolved. This CDR3 region has 13 residues. Per germline, CDR1 MDHEN and CDR2 SYDVKM. V lost 3 bases, J lost 4 bases, and 9 bases lay in between. The CDR3 nucleotides are TGTGCCAGCAGTTTCCCCTCGGGCACTGAAGCTTTCTTT. This encodes CASSFPSGTEAFF.

This clone has a single count. This sequence joins TRBV5-1 and TRBJ2-7, with 11 bases matching TRBD2. Per germline, CDR1 SGHRS and CDR2 YFSETQ. With V trimmed by 4 bases and J by 4 bases, 7 bases remained unmatched. The CDR3 has 15 residues. CDR3 sequence: CASSQTSGTSYEQYF. In nucleotides, the CDR3 is TGCGCCAGCAGCCAGACTAGCGGGACATCATACGAGCAGTACTTC.

J is TRBJ2-1 and V is TRBV15; tentative D call: TRBD1 (5 bases). Germline values: CDR1 LNHNV, CDR2 YYDKDF (reference sequence). The V gene lost 3 bases and the J gene lost 9 bases, with 9 bases spanning the gap. CDR3 length: 12 residues. CDR3 DNA: TGTGCCACCAGCAGTTTGACAGTTGAGCAGTTCTTC. Its translation: CATSSLTVEQFF.

The chain uses TRBV16 and TRBJ2-7; D unclear. The CDR3 totals 12 residues. V lost 4 bases, J lost 2 bases, and 6 bases lay in between. Looked up from germline, CDR1 is KGHSY and CDR2 is FQNENV. CDR3 in amino acids: CASSRTTYEQYF. As DNA, the CDR3 is TGTGCCAGCAGCCGAACAACCTACGAGCAGTACTTC.

This chain joins TRBV28 and TRBJ2-3, with a possible D match to TRBD2 (5 bases). V was trimmed by 2 bases and J by 6 bases, leaving 15 bases between them. Germline CDR1 MDHEN, CDR2 SYDVKM. The CDR3 consists of 15 residues. In nucleotides, the CDR3 is TGTGCCAGCAGTTTAGGGAGCGGATACCCTGATACGCAGTATTTT. Translating gives CASSLGSGYPDTQYF.

The CDR3 reads CASSRGQGVGTDTQYF. In DNA form, the CDR3 reads TGTGCCAGCAGCAGGGGTCAGGGGGTCGGCACAGATACGCAGTATTTT. The chain joins TRBV7-9 to TRBJ2-3, with 7 positions matching TRBD1. The germline CDR1 and CDR2 sequences are SEHNR and FQNEAQ (reference sequence). J lost 1 base, V lost 5 bases, and 9 bases had no gene match. The CDR3 consists of 16 residues.

The gene calls are TRBV19 and TRBJ2-7; 11 bases line up with TRBD2. The germline CDR1 and CDR2 sequences are LNHDA and SQIVND (reference sequence). Trimming at V came to 4 bases and at J to 1 base, leaving 3 bases not matched to a gene. This CDR3 has 15 amino acids. The chain's CDR3 is CASSTRTSGSYEQYF. The DNA for the CDR3 is TGTGCCAGTAGTACCCGGACTAGCGGGTCCTACGAGCAGTACTTC.

The V gene is TRBV5-1, the J gene TRBJ1-1; D is ambiguous. CDR1 is SGHRS, CDR2 YFSETQ, per germline. V was pared by 4 bases and J by 2 bases, with 9 bases between. This CDR3 is 13 amino acids long. The CDR3 bases are TGCGCCAGCAGCCCCCGACAAAACACTGAAGCTTTCTTT. This sequence encodes CASSPRQNTEAFF.

The CDR3, as DNA: TGTGCCAGCAGCCCACCTTTACAGGGCTACGAGCAGTACTTC. Amino acids: CASSPPLQGYEQYF. The chain carries TRBV7-9 and TRBJ2-7, with D possibly TRBD1 on 6 matching bases. The V end lost 5 bases, the J end lost 3 bases, and 14 bases lay between the germline ends. This CDR3 has 14 residues. The V gene's germline CDR1 is SEHNR and CDR2 FQNEAQ (reference sequence).

The rearrangement links TRBV5-6 to TRBJ2-4; weak D call: TRBD2 (6 bases). V was shortened by 0 bases and J by 1 base, with 11 bases between the two germline ends. The CDR3 runs to 16 residues. Germline V gene lookup returns CDR1 SGHDT and CDR2 YYEEEE. The CDR3 here is CASSLVASAAKNIQYF. For the CDR3, the DNA is TGTGCCAGCAGCTTGGTCGCTAGCGCGGCCAAAAACATTCAGTACTTC.

V is TRBV5-1 and J is TRBJ2-5, with D maybe TRBD1 (6 bases). This CDR3 is built from 16 residues. V was pared by 1 base and J by 5 bases, with 18 bases between. Germline CDR1 reads SGHRS; CDR2 reads YFSETQ. The chain's CDR3 is CASSLQGRQGYETQYF. The CDR3 DNA follows: TGCGCCAGCAGCTTGCAGGGGCGGCAGGGCTACGAGACCCAGTACTTC.

The V call is TRBV7-3, the J call TRBJ1-3, with 7 bases fitting TRBD1. Germline V gene data show CDR1 as SGHTA and CDR2 as FQGTGA. This CDR3 spans 14 amino acids. With V trimmed by 5 bases and J by 4 bases, 5 bases remained unmatched. CDR3 nucleotides: TGTGCCAGCAGCGGGGGACAGCCGGGAAACACCATATATTTT. Amino acid sequence: CASSGGQPGNTIYF.

The table lists this clone with a count of one. This rearrangement joins TRBV5-4 to TRBJ2-1; 9 nucleotides align to TRBD2. V dropped 5 bases and J dropped 6; count of bases not matched to a gene: 3. The CDR3 contains 13 residues. CDR1 and CDR2 from the germline V gene are SGHNT and YYREEE (reference sequence). The CDR3 sequence: CASSSGRSNEQFF. In DNA, the CDR3 is TGTGCCAGCAGTAGCGGGAGAAGCAATGAGCAGTTCTTC. Full variable domain (remainder filled in from reference TRBV5-4 and TRBJ2-1): ETGVTQSPTHLIKTRGQQVTLRCSSQSGHNTVSWYQQALGQGPQFIFQYYREEENGRGNFPPRFSGLQFPNYSSELNVNALELDDSALYLCASSSGRSNEQFFGPGTRLTVL.